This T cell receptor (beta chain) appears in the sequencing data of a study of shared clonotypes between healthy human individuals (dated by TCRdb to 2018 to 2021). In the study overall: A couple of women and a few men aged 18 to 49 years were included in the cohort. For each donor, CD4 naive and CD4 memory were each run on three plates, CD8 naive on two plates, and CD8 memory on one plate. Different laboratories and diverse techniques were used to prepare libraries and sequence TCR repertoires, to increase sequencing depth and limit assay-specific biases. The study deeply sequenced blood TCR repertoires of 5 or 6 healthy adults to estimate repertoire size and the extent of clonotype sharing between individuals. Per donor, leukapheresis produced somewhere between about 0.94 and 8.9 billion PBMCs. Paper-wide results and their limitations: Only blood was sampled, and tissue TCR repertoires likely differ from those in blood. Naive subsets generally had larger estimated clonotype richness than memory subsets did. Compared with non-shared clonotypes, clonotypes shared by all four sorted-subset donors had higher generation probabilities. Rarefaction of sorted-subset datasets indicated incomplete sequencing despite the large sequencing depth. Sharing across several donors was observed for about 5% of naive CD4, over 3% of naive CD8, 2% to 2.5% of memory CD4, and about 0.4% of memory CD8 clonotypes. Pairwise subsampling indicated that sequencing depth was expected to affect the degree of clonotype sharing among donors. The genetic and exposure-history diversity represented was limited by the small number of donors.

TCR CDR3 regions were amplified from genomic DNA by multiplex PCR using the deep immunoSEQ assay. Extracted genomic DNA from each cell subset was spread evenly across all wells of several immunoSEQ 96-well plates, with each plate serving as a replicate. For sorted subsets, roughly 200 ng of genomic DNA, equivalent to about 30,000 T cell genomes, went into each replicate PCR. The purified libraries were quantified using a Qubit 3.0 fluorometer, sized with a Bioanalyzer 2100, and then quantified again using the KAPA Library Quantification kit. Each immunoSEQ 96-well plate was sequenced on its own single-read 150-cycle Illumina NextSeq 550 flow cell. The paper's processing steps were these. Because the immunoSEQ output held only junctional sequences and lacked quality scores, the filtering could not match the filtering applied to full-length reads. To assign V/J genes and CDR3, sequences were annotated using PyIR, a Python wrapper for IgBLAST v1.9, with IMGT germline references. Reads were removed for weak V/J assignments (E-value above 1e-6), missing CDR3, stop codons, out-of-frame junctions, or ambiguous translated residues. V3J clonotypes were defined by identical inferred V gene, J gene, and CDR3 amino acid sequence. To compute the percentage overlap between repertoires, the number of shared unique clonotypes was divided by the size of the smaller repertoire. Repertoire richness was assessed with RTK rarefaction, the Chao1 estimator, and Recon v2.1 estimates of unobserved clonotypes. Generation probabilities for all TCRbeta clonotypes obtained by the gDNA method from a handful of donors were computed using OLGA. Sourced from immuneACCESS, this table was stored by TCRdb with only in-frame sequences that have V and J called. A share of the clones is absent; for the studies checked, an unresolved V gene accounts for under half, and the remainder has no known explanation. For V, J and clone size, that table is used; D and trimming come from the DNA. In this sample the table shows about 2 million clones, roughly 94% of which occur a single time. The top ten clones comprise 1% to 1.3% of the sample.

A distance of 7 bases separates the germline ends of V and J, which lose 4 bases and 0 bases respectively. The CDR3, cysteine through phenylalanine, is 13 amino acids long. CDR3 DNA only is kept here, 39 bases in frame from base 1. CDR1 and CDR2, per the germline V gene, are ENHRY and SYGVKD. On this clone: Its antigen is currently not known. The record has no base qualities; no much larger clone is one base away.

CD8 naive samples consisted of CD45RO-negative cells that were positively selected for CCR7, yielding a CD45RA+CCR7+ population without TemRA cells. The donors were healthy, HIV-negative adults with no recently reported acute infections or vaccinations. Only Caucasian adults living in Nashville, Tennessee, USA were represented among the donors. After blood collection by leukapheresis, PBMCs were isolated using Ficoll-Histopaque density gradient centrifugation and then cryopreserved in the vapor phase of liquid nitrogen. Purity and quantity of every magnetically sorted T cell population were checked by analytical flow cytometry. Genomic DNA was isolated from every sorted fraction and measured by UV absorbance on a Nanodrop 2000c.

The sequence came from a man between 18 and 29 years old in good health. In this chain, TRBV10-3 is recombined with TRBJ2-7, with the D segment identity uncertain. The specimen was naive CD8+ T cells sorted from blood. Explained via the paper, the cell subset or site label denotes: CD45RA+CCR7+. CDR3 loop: CAISVPSSYEQYF. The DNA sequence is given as TGTGCCATCAGTGTTCCCAGCTCCTACGAGCAGTACTTC.